The clone carrying this TCR beta chain was observed a few times. As yet, its antigen is unknown. Sequenced material consisted of expressed TCRB transcripts (all of the isolated RNA was reverse transcribed). Assay: immunoSEQ multiplex PCR; the TCRdb copy retains only in-frame clones and omits some. The table records 450,000 to 550,000 clones, about 32% of them present only once. This sample is drawn from a study of beta chain features in type 1 diabetes. Study results and limitations: The study notes PCR might favor shorter templates equally in patients and controls. People with Type 1 diabetes carried modestly yet significantly shorter TCRB CDR3s in all four CD4+ subsets. More deletions and fewer insertions at VDJ junctions were found in patients with type 1 diabetes.

The CDR3 consists of 11 residues. Per germline, CDR1 LNHDA and CDR2 SQIVND (reference sequence). V was cut by 5 bases and J by 6 bases, with 7 bases left in between. The clonotype was recovered from a man between 18 and 29 years old in good health. Sequenced: naive CD4+ T cells from blood. This chain joins TRBV19 and TRBJ2-5; D is unclear. The CDR3 reads CASSFLQTQYF. The CDR3 nucleotides read TGTGCCAGTAGTTTCCTGCAGACCCAGTACTTC.